The 3 T cell receptor beta chains given below trace back to one sample, sequenced in a study of lymphopenia after photon versus proton radiotherapy. Data came from immunoSEQ multiplex PCR; TCRdb stores just in-frame clones and leaves some out. The sample includes roughly 150,000 clones, 70% to 90% seen only once; the top ten take around 4.5%. Sequencing used peripheral blood, obtained from a patient treated with photon-based radiotherapy. These receptors originate from a man aged 45-65 years with gastric cancer.

A single count supports this clone. The chain couples TRBV2 to TRBJ1-1; D not resolved. CDR1 is SNHLY, CDR2 FYNNEI, per germline. This CDR3 region has 14 residues. Trimming removed 1 base from V and 10 bases from J, with 16 bases in between. CDR3 DNA: TGTGCCAGCAGTGAAGGGGGAACGGTCTCTCGAGCTTTCTTT. Its translation: CASSEGGTVSRAFF.

The V call is TRBV5-1, the J call TRBJ2-3, with 7 bases aligning to TRBD2. Germline lookup yields CDR1 SGHRS and CDR2 YFSETQ. The CDR3 length is 14 residues. V lost 0 bases, J lost 8 bases, and 6 bases stayed unmatched. This CDR3 reads CASSLAVERGTQYF. The CDR3 nucleotides read TGCGCCAGCAGCTTGGCGGTGGAGCGGGGTACGCAGTATTTT.

This sequence joins TRBV11-2 and TRBJ2-2; D is unclear. Per the germline V gene, CDR1 is SGHAT and CDR2 is FQNNGV. The V end lost 0 bases, the J end lost 3 bases, and 5 bases lay between the germline ends. The CDR3 has 14 residues. Here the CDR3 reads CASSLEGYTGELFF. DNA of the CDR3: TGTGCCAGCAGCTTAGAAGGGTACACCGGGGAGCTGTTTTTT.